Following are 10 T cell receptor beta chains from one sample sequenced in a study of shared clonotypes between healthy human individuals (dated by TCRdb to about 2020). The receptor library was made with the immunoSEQ multiplex PCR assay. TCRdb provides this immuneACCESS table in a form limited to in-frame rearrangements. Some clones are lacking; in checked studies, under half of them reflect an unresolved V gene, and why the rest are absent is not known. For this sample the table gives under 600,000 clones, of which about 96% were detected only once. In total, the top ten clones hold around 0.066% of the sample. What was sequenced was naive CD4+ T cells sorted from blood. This specimen's cell subset or site label, per the study, means: CD45RA+ positively selected. The receptors here all came from a woman aged 25 to 39 in good health.

This rearrangement joins TRBV2 to TRBJ2-3, with 7 bases matching TRBD1. Looked up from germline, CDR1 is SNHLY and CDR2 is FYNNEI. This CDR3 region has 13 residues. V lost 5 bases and J lost 5; bases outside the gene matches: 4. This CDR3 reads CASSKTGVDTQYF. The CDR3 DNA is TGTGCCAGCAGTAAAACAGGGGTAGATACGCAGTATTTT.

The genes are TRBV28 and TRBJ2-7; no firm D call. CDR1 is MDHEN, CDR2 SYDVKM, per germline. Trimming removed 5 bases at V and 5 bases at J, with 7 bases between. The CDR3 is made up of 11 amino acids. The CDR3 loop reads CASSLDDEQYF. The CDR3 DNA reads TGTGCCAGCAGTCTGGATGACGAGCAGTACTTC.

The CDR3 is CASSVAGSGTDTQYF. The CDR3 DNA reads TGTGCCAGCAGCGTAGCGGGAAGCGGCACAGATACGCAGTATTTT. This chain joins TRBV5-6 and TRBJ2-3; 8 nucleotides match TRBD2. In germline, CDR1 is SGHDT, CDR2 YYEEEE. The length of the CDR3 is 15 residues. With V trimmed by 4 bases and J by 1 base, 5 bases remained unmatched.

The genes are TRBV15 and TRBJ2-1; D uncertain. V shed 4 bases and J shed 5 bases, with 6 bases lying between them. Germline lookup yields CDR1 LNHNV and CDR2 YYDKDF (reference sequence). The CDR3 has 12 amino acids. CDR3 amino acids: CATSTFDNEQFF. The CDR3 nucleotides read TGTGCCACCAGCACATTTGACAATGAGCAGTTCTTC.

The CDR3 spells CASRLPRSGRARSGELFF. The CDR3 DNA reads TGTGCCAGCAGACTCCCCCGTAGCGGGAGGGCCAGGTCCGGGGAGCTGTTTTTT. The rearrangement joins TRBV21-1 to TRBJ2-2; TRBD2, as called in the table, went unchecked against the DNA. TRBV21-1 is described as a pseudogene. The CDR3 length is 18 residues.

The CDR3 region has the DNA TGTGCCAGCAGAAAACCGGGACAGCACAAAAACATTCAGTACTTC. Translating it yields CASRKPGQHKNIQYF. The chain uses TRBV28 and TRBJ2-4; 7 bases match TRBD1. Germline lookup yields CDR1 MDHEN and CDR2 SYDVKM. J gave up 3 bases and V 6 bases, and 8 bases lay outside the gene matches. This CDR3 contains 15 residues.

The chain employs TRBV6-5 and TRBJ1-5; 9 bases match TRBD1. The CDR3 totals 15 residues. Germline values: CDR1 MNHEY, CDR2 SVGAGI. J was trimmed by 4 bases and V by 0 bases; bases with no gene match: 1. The CDR3 protein is CASSYSGTGNQPQHF. In nucleotides, the CDR3 is TGTGCCAGCAGTTACTCGGGGACAGGGAATCAGCCCCAGCATTTT.

This chain links TRBV5-1 with TRBJ2-3, with a weak D call TRBD2 (6 bases). Trimming shortened V by 4 bases and J by 2 bases, and 14 bases separated the two germline ends. The CDR3 extends over 15 amino acids. Germline V gene data show CDR1 as SGHRS and CDR2 as YFSETQ. This CDR3 is CASSGSGSPTDTQYF. DNA for the CDR3: TGCGCCAGCAGCGGGAGCGGGTCGCCCACAGATACGCAGTATTTT.

V usage is TRBV28 and J usage is TRBJ2-1; the D gene is possibly TRBD2 (6 bases). CDR1 and CDR2 (germline): MDHEN, SYDVKM. The CDR3 covers 15 residues. V lost 6 bases and J 4 bases, leaving 16 bases between the germline ends. CDR3 protein: CASSSLPGTYNEQFF. The CDR3 region has the DNA TGTGCCAGCAGCTCCCTCCCTGGGACTTACAATGAGCAGTTCTTC.

The rearrangement uses TRBV2 and TRBJ1-1; no clear D. Germline V CDR1 and CDR2: SNHLY, FYNNEI. The CDR3 consists of 13 residues. V was trimmed by 7 bases and J by 1 base, leaving 10 bases between them. CDR3 region: CASNFDGNTEAFF. CDR3 DNA: TGTGCCAGCAACTTTGACGGGAACACTGAAGCTTTCTTT.